The source of this T cell receptor (beta chain) is a study of sequential checkpoint blockade in melanoma. Turning to the study itself: Randomization was 1:1 between first-line nivolumab→ipilimumab and ipilimumab→nivolumab. After nivolumab or ipilimumab alone, twenty-two patients had week-13 rebiopsies. Study results and caveats: Mutational load did not correlate with tumor T-cell fraction or clonality.

Sequencing was performed with immunoSEQ multiplex PCR; in TCRdb, only in-frame clones are kept and a portion is missing. Among 1,500 to 2,000 clones, around 20% were seen once, and the ten largest hold less than 15%. The germline gives CDR1 MGHDK, CDR2 SYGVNS. CDR3 length: 13 amino acids. V trimming: 1 base; J trimming: 11 bases; junction bases outside the gene matches: 4. On this clone: Its antigen is undetermined.

Treatment reported: randomized to nivolumab then ipilimumab (arm A) or the reverse (arm B). Patients had received no earlier DNA-damaging chemotherapy. This sample comprised tumor tissue (inferred from file names), obtained from a patient given nivolumab and ipilimumab in sequence. The chain recombines TRBV25-1 with TRBJ1-5; 8 nucleotides agree with TRBD1. This TCR was recovered from a human donor with melanoma. DNA for the CDR3: TGTGCCAGCAGTGAATCGGACAGGGAAGCCCAGCATTTT. Protein: CASSESDREAQHF.